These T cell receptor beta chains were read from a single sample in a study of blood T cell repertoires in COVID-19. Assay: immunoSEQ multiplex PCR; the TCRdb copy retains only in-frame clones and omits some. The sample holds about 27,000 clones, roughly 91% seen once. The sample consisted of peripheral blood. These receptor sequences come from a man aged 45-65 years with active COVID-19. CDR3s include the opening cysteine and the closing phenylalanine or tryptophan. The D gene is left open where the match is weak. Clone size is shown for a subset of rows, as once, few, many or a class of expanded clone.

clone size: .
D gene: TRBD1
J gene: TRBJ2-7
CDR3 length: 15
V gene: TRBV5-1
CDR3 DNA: TGCGCCAGCAGCCGAGTCGGACAGGGCTCCTACGAGCAGTACTTC
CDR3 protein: CASSRVGQGSYEQYF

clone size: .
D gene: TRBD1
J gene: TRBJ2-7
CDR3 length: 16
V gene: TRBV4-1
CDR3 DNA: TGCGCCAGCAGCCAAGGACAGGGGGGATTTCACCACGAGCAGTACTTC
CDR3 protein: CASSQGQGGFHHEQYF

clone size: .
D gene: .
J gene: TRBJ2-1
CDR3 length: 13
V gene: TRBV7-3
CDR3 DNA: TGTGCCAGCAGCTTACAGAAGTACAATGAGCAGTTCTTC
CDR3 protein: CASSLQKYNEQFF

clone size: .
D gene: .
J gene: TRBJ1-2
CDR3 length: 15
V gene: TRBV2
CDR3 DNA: TGTGCCAGCAGAGAGAGGGTTCCAGCTAACTATGGCTACACCTTC
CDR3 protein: CASRERVPANYGYTF

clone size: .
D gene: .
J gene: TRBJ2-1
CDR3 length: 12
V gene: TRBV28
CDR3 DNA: TGTGCCAGCAGTCCTCTTAGCAATGAGCAGTTCTTC
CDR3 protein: CASSPLSNEQFF

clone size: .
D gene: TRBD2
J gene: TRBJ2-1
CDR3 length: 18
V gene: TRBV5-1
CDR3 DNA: TGCGCCAGCAGCTCCTCCCGGGGAGCTAGCGGGAGGACAAATGAGCAGTTCTTC
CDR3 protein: CASSSSRGASGRTNEQFF

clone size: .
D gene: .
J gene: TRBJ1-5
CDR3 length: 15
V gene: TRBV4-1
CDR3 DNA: TGCGCCAGCAGCCAAACAGGGAATAGCAATCAGCCCCAGCATTTT
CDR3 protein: CASSQTGNSNQPQHF

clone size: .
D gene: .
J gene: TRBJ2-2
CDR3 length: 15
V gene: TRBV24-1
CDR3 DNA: TGTGCCACCAGTCGGTCAATTATGAACACCGGGGAGCTGTTTTTT
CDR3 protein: CATSRSIMNTGELFF

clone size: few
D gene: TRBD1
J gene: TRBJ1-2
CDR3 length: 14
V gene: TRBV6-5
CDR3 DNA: TGTGCCAGCAGTTACCGGGACAGGGGAGGTGACTACACCTTC
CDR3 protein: CASSYRDRGGDYTF

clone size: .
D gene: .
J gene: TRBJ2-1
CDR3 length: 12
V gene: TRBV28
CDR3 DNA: TGTGCCAGCAGTTTTAGGGGGACAGAGCAGTTCTTC
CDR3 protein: CASSFRGTEQFF

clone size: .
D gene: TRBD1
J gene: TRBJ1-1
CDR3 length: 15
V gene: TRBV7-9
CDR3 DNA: TGTGCCAGCAGCTTACTGATGGACAGGAGCACTGAAGCTTTCTTT
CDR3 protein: CASSLLMDRSTEAFF

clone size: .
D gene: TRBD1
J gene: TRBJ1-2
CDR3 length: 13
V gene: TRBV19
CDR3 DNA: TGTGCCAGTAGAGAGGGGGCTTTCTATGGCTACACCTTC
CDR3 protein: CASREGAFYGYTF

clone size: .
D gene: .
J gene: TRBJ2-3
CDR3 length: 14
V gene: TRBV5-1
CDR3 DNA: TGCGCCAGCAGAGATACGGGAGGCACAGATACGCAGTATTTT
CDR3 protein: CASRDTGGTDTQYF

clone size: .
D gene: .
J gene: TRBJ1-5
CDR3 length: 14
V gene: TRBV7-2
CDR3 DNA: TGTGCCAGCAGCTTAGGAACCCCATCTTCAGCCCAGCATTTT
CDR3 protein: CASSLGTPSSAQHF

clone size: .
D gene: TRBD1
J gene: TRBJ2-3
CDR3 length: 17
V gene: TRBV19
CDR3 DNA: TGTGCCAGTAGTACGGGAAGGACAGGCAGAAACACAGATACGCAGTATTTT
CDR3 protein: CASSTGRTGRNTDTQYF

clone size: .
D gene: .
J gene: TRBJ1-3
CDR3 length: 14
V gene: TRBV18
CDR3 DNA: TGTGCCAGCTCACACGACAGTACTGGAAACACCATATATTTT
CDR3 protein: CASSHDSTGNTIYF

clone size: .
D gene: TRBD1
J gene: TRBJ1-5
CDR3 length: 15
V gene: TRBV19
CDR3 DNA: TGTGCCAGTAGTATGAGACAGGGGAAGGGGCAGCCCCAGCATTTT
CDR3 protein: CASSMRQGKGQPQHF

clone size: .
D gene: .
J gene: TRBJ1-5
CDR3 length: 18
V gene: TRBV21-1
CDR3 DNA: TGTGCCAGCAGCAAAGCGCTCTTCGCGAGATATAGCAATCAGCCCCAGCATTTT
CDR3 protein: CASSKALFARYSNQPQHF

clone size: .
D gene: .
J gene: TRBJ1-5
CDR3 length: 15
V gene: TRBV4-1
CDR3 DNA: TGCGCCAGCAGCCAAGAATCCCAGATTAATCAGCCCCAGCATTTT
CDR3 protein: CASSQESQINQPQHF

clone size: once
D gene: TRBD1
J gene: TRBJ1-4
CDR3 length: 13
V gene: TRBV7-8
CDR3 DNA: TGTGCCAGCAGCCCCGACAGGGATGAAAAACTGTTTTTT
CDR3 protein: CASSPDRDEKLFF

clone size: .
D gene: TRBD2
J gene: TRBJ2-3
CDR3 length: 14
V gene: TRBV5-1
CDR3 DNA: TGCGCCAGCAGCCTAGGACTAGCCCCAGATACGCAGTATTTT
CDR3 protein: CASSLGLAPDTQYF

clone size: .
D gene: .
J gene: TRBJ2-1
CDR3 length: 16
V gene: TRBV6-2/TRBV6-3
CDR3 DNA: TGTGCCAGCAGTTACCACGACAACACCCGACGGGGGGAGCAGTTCTTC
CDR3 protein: CASSYHDNTRRGEQFF

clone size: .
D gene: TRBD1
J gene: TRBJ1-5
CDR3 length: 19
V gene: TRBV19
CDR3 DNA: TGTGCCAGTAGTATAAGGCTCAGAGGACAGGAGGGATGGGATCAGCCCCAGCATTTT
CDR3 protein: CASSIRLRGQEGWDQPQHF

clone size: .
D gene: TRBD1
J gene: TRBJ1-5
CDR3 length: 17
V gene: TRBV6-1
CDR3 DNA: TGTGCCAGCAGTGGACATACCGGGACAGGAGGTCATCAGCCCCAGCATTTT
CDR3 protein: CASSGHTGTGGHQPQHF

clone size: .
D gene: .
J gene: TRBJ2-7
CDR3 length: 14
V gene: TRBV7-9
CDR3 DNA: TGTGCCAGCAGCTTTCAGGGCCCTCACTACGAGCAGTACTTC
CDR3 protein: CASSFQGPHYEQYF

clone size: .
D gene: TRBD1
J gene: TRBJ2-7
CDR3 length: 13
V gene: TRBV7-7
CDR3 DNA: TGTGCTAGCAGCCCAGGGGGCGGAAACGAGCAGTACTTC
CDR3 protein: CASSPGGGNEQYF

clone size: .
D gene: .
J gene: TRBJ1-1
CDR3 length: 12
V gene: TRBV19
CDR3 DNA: TGTGCCAGTAGAGAACAGGGCGAACAAGCTTTCTTT
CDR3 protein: CASREQGEQAFF

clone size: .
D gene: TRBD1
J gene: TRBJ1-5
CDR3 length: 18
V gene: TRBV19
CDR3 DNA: TGTGCCAGTAGTACCGGGACAGGGAGGTTCCTGAGCAATCAGCCCCAGCATTTT
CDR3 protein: CASSTGTGRFLSNQPQHF

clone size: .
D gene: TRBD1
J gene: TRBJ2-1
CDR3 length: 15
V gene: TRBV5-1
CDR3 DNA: TGCGCCAGCAGCAGAGGGACAGGGGGGTACAATGAGCAGTTCTTC
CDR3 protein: CASSRGTGGYNEQFF

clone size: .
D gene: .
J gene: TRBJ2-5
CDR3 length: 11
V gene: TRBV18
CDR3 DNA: TGTGCCAGCTCACCCTCAGGGACCCAGTACTTC
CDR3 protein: CASSPSGTQYF

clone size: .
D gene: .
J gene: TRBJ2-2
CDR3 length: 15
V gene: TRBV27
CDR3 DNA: TGTGCCAGCAGTTCCTGGACAGTAACCACCGGGGAGCTGTTTTTT
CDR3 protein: CASSSWTVTTGELFF

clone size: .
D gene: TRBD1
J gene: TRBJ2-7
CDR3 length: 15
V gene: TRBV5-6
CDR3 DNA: TGTGCCAGCACCTTCAAGGGACAGGGGGCTTTCGAGCAGTACTTC
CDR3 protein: CASTFKGQGAFEQYF

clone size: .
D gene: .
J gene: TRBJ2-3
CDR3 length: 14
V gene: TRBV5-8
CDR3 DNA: TGTGCCAGCAGCCGGACAATAGTGAGGGATACGCAGTATTTT
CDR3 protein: CASSRTIVRDTQYF

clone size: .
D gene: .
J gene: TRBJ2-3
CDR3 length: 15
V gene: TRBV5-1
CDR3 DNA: TGCGCCAGCAGCGCGACAGGAACTAGCACAGATACGCAGTATTTT
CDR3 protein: CASSATGTSTDTQYF

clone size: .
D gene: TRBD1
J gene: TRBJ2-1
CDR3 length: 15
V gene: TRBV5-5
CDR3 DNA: TGTGCCAGCAGCACCACAGGGGATCTGGGCAATGAGCAGTTCTTC
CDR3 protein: CASSTTGDLGNEQFF

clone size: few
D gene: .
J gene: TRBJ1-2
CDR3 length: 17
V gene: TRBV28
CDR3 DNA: TGTGCCAGCAGTTTAGCCCCTACCGAGTCACGGAGCAGTGGCTACACCTTC
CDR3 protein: CASSLAPTESRSSGYTF

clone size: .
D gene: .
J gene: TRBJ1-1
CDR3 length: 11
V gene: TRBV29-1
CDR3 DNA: TGCAGCGTTGTATGGAACACTGAAGCTTTCTTT
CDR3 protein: CSVVWNTEAFF

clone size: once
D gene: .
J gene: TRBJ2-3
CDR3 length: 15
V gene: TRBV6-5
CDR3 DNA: TGTGCCAGCAGTTGGGCAGGAACCTACACAGATACGCAGTATTTT
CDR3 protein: CASSWAGTYTDTQYF

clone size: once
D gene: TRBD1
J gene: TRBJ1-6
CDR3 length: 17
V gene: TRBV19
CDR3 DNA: TGTGCCAGTAGTATCGTCGGACAGGGACAATATAATTCACCCCTCCACTTT
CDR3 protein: CASSIVGQGQYNSPLHF

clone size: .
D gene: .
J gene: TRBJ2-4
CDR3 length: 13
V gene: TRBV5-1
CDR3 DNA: TGCGCCAGCAGCTTGGGCGGGACGAACATTCAGTACTTC
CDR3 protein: CASSLGGTNIQYF

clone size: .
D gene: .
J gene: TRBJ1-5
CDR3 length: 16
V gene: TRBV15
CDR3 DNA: TGTGCCACCAGCAGAGATGCGGGTTATAGCAATCAGCCCCAGCATTTT
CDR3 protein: CATSRDAGYSNQPQHF

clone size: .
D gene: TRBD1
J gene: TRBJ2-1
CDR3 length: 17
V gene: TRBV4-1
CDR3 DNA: TGCGCCAGCAGCCAAGACGGGGGACAGGGGACCTACAATGAGCAGTTCTTC
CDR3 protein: CASSQDGGQGTYNEQFF

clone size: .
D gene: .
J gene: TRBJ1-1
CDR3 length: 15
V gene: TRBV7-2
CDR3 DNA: TGTGCCAGCAGCTTAGATCCCGTTGGACATACTGAAGCTTTCTTT
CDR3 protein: CASSLDPVGHTEAFF

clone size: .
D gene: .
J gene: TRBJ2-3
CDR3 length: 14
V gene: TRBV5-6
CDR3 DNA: TGTGCCAGCAGCTTTACCCCAGTAACAGATACGCAGTATTTT
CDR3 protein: CASSFTPVTDTQYF

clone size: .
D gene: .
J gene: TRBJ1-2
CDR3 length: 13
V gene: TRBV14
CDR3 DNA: TGTGCCAGCAGCCAAGCGGGTATCTACGGCTACACCTTC
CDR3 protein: CASSQAGIYGYTF

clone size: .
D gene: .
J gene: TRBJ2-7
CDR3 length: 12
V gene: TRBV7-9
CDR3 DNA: TGTGCCAGCAGCTTAGCCACCTACGAGCAGTACTTC
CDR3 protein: CASSLATYEQYF

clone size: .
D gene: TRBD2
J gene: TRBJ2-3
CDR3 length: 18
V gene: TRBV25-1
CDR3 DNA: TGTGCCAGCAGTCTCGAGTTTGGGGCGGGAGGAGGCACAGATACGCAGTATTTT
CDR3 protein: CASSLEFGAGGGTDTQYF

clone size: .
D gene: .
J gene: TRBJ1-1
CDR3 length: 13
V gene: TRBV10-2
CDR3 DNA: TGCGCCACCCGGGGGGGGATCTTCACTGAAGCTTTCTTT
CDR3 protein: CATRGGIFTEAFF

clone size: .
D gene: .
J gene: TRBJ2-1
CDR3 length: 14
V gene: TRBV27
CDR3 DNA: TGTGCCAGCATCGGAGGGAGAACGGGCAATGAGCAGTTCTTC
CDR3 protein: CASIGGRTGNEQFF

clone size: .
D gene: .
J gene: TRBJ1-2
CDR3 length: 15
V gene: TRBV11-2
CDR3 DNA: TGTGCCAGCAGCTTAGCTAGTGCGGGTTCATATGGCTACACCTTC
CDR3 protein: CASSLASAGSYGYTF

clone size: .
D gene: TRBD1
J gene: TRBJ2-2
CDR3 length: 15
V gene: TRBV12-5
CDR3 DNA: TGTGCTAGTGGTTCGGACAGGGGCGGCACCGGGGAGCTGTTTTTT
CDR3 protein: CASGSDRGGTGELFF

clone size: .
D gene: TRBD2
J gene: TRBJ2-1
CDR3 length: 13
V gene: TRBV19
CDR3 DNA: TGTGCCAGTAGTGCCGGGACTAGCGGGATGGTGTTCTTC
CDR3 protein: CASSAGTSGMVFF

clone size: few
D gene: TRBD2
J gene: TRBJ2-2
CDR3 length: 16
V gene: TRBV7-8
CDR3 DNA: TGTGCCAGCAGCTCTGGCGCGGGAGGGCCGTCAGGGGAGCTGTTTTTT
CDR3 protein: CASSSGAGGPSGELFF

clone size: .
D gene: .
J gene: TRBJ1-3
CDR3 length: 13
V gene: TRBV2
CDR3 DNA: TGTGCCAGCAGTGATCGGGGGGGAAACACCATATATTTT
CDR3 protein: CASSDRGGNTIYF

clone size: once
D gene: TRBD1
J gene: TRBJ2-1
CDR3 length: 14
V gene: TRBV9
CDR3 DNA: TGTGCCAGCAGCGTAGAAGCAGGGGGCGATGAGCAGTTCTTC
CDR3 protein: CASSVEAGGDEQFF

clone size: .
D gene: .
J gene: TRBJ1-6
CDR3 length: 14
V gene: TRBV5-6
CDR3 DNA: TGTGCCAGCAGGTCACGTGGAGATAATTCACCCCTCCACTTT
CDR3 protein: CASRSRGDNSPLHF

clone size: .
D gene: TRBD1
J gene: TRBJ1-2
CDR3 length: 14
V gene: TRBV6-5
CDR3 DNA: TGTGCCAGCAGGGTAAGACAGGGAAGCTATGGCTACACCTTC
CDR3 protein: CASRVRQGSYGYTF

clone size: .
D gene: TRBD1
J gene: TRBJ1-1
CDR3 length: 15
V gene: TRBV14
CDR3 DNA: TGTGCCAGCAGCCTCCTGACAGGGGTACTCACTGAAGCTTTCTTT
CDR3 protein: CASSLLTGVLTEAFF

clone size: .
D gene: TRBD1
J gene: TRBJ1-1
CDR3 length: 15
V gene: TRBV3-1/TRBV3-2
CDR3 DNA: TGTGCCAGCAGCCGCCATCAGGGGGCGAACACTGAAGCTTTCTTT
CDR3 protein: CASSRHQGANTEAFF